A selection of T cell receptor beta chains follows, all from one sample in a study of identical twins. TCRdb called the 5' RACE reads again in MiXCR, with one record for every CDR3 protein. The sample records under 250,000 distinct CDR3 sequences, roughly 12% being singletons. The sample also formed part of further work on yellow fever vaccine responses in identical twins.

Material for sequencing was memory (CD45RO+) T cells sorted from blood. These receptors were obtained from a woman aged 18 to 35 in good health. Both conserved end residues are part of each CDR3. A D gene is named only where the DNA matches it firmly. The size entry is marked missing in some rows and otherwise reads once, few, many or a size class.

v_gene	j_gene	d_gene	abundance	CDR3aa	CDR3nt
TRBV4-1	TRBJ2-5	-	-	CASSQEARSWETQYF	TGCGCCAGCAGCCAAGAGGCCCGGAGTTGGGAGACCCAGTACTTC
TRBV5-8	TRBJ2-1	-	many	CASSLGKGFFEQFF	TGTGCCAGCAGCTTGGGAAAGGGGTTCTTTGAGCAGTTCTTC
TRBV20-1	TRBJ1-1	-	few	CSARPTGLVTEAFF	TGCAGTGCTCGACCTACAGGTTTGGTCACTGAAGCTTTCTTT
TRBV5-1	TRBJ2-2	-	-	CASSLEVSAGELFF	TGCGCCAGCAGCTTGGAAGTTTCAGCCGGGGAGCTGTTTTTT
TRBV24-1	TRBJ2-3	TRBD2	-	CATSDFGRATDTQYF	TGTGCCACCAGTGATTTCGGGAGGGCCACAGATACGCAGTATTTT
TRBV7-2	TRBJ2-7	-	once	CASSATEYEQYF	TGTGCCAGCAGCGCGACAGAATACGAGCAGTACTTC
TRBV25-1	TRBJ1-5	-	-	CASSEFGVNQPQHF	TGTGCCAGCAGTGAATTTGGGGTGAATCAGCCCCAGCATTTT
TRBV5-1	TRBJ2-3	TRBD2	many	CASSLVLAGADTQYF	TGCGCCAGCAGCTTGGTTCTAGCGGGAGCTGATACGCAGTATTTT
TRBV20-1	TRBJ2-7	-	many	CSAPTGDSYEQYF	TGCAGTGCACCAACAGGAGACTCCTACGAGCAGTACTTC
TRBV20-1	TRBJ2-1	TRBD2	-	CSASPERGPIANEQFF	TGCAGTGCTAGCCCCGAGCGGGGGCCCATTGCAAATGAGCAGTTCTTC
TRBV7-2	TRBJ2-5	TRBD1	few	CASSPGDRGQETQYF	TGTGCCAGCAGCCCGGGGGACAGGGGCCAAGAGACCCAGTACTTC
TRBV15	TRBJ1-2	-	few	CATSGYRDGYTF	TGTGCCACCAGCGGATACAGGGATGGCTACACCTTC
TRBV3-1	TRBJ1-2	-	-	CASSLPSRQVLGYTF	TGTGCCAGCAGCCTCCCAAGTCGACAGGTTCTTGGCTACACCTTC
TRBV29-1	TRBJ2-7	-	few	CSVQLQGGVYEQYF	TGCAGCGTTCAATTACAGGGAGGAGTCTACGAGCAGTACTTC
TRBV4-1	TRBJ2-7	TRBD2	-	CASSQVRSGLAYEQYF	TGCGCCAGCAGCCAAGTTAGGTCGGGACTAGCTTACGAGCAGTACTTC
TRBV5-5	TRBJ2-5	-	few	CASSYLLSTQETQYF	TGTGCCAGCAGCTATCTACTATCCACCCAAGAGACCCAGTACTTC